This T cell receptor beta chain was recorded in a study of T cells in Graves' hyperthyroidism and ophthalmopathy. Overall study: The blood sample was taken at first diagnosis, before treatment began. Study results and limitations: A median around 6.4 months before onset, the model predicted ophthalmopathy.

Trimming took 0 bases from V and 7 from J, leaving 21 bases between them. The CDR3 length is 17 residues. In germline, CDR1 is SEHNR, CDR2 FQNEAQ (reference sequence). Patients with uncontrolled infections, other autoimmune diseases, pregnancy or lactation were excluded. Over 8 ml fresh peripheral blood yielded the PBMCs. This clonotype was recorded at least ten times. Antigen unknown. RNA transcripts served as the template for amplifying TCR beta CDR3 regions. The primer set for the first-round RT-PCR of the TCR CDR3 was HTBI. MiXCR, run by TCRdb on the multiplex PCR reads, gives a single entry per CDR3 protein. The table has a few hundred thousand distinct CDR3 sequences, approximately 17% seen once.

This receptor was taken from a man aged 18-30 years with Graves' ophthalmopathy. The source material was blood. The rearrangement uses TRBV7-9 and TRBJ1-2; D remains ambiguous. CDR3 nucleotide sequence: TGTGCCAGCAGCTTAGCGCAGGACTCCGGCCATTCCCGTGGCTACACCTTC. It translates to CASSLAQDSGHSRGYTF.